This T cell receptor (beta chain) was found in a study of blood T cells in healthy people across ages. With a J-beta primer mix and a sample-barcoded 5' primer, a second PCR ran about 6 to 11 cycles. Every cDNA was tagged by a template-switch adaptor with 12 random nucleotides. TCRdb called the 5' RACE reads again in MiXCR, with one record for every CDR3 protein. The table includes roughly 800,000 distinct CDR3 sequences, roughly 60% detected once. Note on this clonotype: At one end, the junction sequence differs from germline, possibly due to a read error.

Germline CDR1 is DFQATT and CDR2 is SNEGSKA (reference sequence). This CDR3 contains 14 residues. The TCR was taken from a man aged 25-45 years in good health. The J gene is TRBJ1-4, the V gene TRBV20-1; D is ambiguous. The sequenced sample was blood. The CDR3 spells CSAREGTTNKKLFF. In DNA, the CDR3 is TGCAGTGCTAGAGAGGGCACAACTAATAAAAAACTGTTTTTT.